The next 16 T cell receptor beta chains were all read from a single sample in a study of T cells after yellow fever vaccination. TCRdb re-called the 5' RACE reads with MiXCR, one entry per CDR3 protein. The sample holds more than 300,000 distinct CDR3 sequences; roughly 6.8% are singletons and the top ten take roughly a sixth. This sample comprised PBMCs, obtained roughly 47 days after the first yellow fever vaccination. The origin of the receptors is a man younger than 35 who received the YFV17D yellow fever vaccine.

This clonotype has only a few counts. V and J are TRBV6-2 or TRBV6-3 and TRBJ2-3, with D tentatively TRBD2 (6 bases). Per germline, CDR1 MNHEY and CDR2 SVGEGT. The CDR3 is 15 amino acids. Trimming removed 2 bases from V and 2 bases from J, with 11 bases in between. CDR3 bases: TGTGCCAGCAGTTACGGGGCGGGGTTCACAGATACGCAGTATTTT. Its protein is CASSYGAGFTDTQYF.

This clonotype was seen more than once but under ten times. This chain connects TRBV18 to TRBJ2-4; either TRBD1 or TRBD2 may fit D (5 bases each). The CDR3 consists of 17 residues. The V gene lost 0 bases and the J gene lost 3 bases, with 15 bases spanning the gap. Germline V gives CDR1 KGHSH, CDR2 LQKENI. This CDR3 is CASSPPRGRDGKNIQYF. In DNA form, the CDR3 reads TGTGCCAGCTCACCACCCCGGGGCAGGGACGGCAAAAACATTCAGTACTTC.

This sequence joins TRBV7-7 and TRBJ2-2; TRBD2 matches 8 bases. Germline V CDR1 and CDR2: SSHAT, FNYEAQ (reference sequence). After removal of 2 bases from V and 3 bases from J, the junction contained 2 bases not matched to a gene. The CDR3 is 15 residues long. The CDR3 spells CASSLLAGDTGELFF. The CDR3 nucleotides are TGTGCCAGCAGCTTACTAGCGGGCGACACCGGGGAGCTGTTTTTT.

V usage is TRBV2 and J usage is TRBJ2-5, with D uncertain. From germline, CDR1 is SNHLY and CDR2 FYNNEI. The CDR3 totals 10 residues. Trimming stripped 7 bases from V and 2 bases from J, with 2 bases between. This CDR3 reads CASKQETQYF. The CDR3 DNA is TGTGCCAGCAAACAAGAGACCCAGTACTTC.

This clonotype was recorded many times. The chain recombines TRBV28 with TRBJ1-1, with D hard to call. The CDR3 extends over 12 amino acids. Germline lookup yields CDR1 MDHEN and CDR2 SYDVKM. V gave up 10 bases and J gave up 6 bases, with 15 bases separating them. The CDR3 DNA is TGTGCCACCTTCCCACTGGTCCCTGAAGCTTTCTTT. Its translation is CATFPLVPEAFF.

This clonotype has more than one count but fewer than ten. The chain carries TRBV7-3 and TRBJ2-3; TRBD1 agrees at 7 bases. The V gene end was trimmed by 4 bases and the J gene end by 0 bases; junction bases not matched to a gene: 7. Germline values: CDR1 SGHTA, CDR2 FQGTGA. CDR3 length: 16 residues. CDR3 nucleotides: TGTGCCAGCAGCTCCTTCGGGACAGCCAGCACAGATACGCAGTATTTT. This codes for CASSSFGTASTDTQYF.

There are a few counts of this clonotype. The chain has TRBV6-2 or TRBV6-3 and TRBJ2-7, with D hard to call. CDR3 size: 14 residues. Deletions cut 0 bases from V and 4 bases from J, with 10 bases between. From germline, CDR1 is MNHEY and CDR2 SVGEGT. The CDR3 here is CASSYSNSPYEQYV. The CDR3 DNA is TGTGCCAGCAGTTACTCGAACAGTCCTTACGAGCAGTACGTC.

This chain's CDR3 is CSARTGDGSPLHF. CDR3 in DNA: TGCAGTGCTAGGACAGGGGACGGGTCACCCCTCCACTTT. The gene calls are TRBV20-1 and TRBJ1-6; 8 positions agree with TRBD1. The germline CDR1 and CDR2 sequences are DFQATT and SNEGSKA (reference sequence). V dropped 3 bases and J dropped 10; count of bases not matched to a gene: 5. The CDR3 is 13 residues long.

The table lists this clonotype with a few counts. The rearrangement joins TRBV7-2 to TRBJ2-1; possible D gene TRBD1, 6 bases. V lost 1 base, J lost 11 bases, and 12 bases lay in between. Per germline, CDR1 SGHTA and CDR2 FQGNSA. This CDR3 has 13 amino acids. The CDR3, as DNA: TGTGCCAGCAGCTTAGAAGGGGGAGAGAAGCAGTTCTTC. Its translation is CASSLEGGEKQFF. The full variable domain, completed using reference TRBV7-2 and TRBJ2-1, is GAGVSQSPSNKVTEKGKDVELRCDPISGHTALYWYRQSLGQGLEFLIYFQGNSAPDKSGLPSDRFSAERTGGSVSTLTIQRTQQEDSAVYLCASSLEGGEKQFFGPGTRLTVL.

This clonotype was counted a few times. The V call is TRBV7-9, the J call TRBJ2-1; D remains ambiguous. The germline V gene has CDR1 SEHNR and CDR2 FQNEAQ (reference sequence). The CDR3 loop spans 12 amino acids. V lost 4 bases and J lost 9, with 10 bases in between. CDR3 in DNA: TGTGCCAGCAGCTCGGCAGGAGCTGAGCAGTTCTTC. Translated: CASSSAGAEQFF.

This clonotype has more than one count but fewer than ten. This CDR3 is CATSRDLADRSGNTIYF. The CDR3 nucleotides read TGTGCCACCAGCAGAGATTTGGCAGATCGCTCTGGAAACACCATATATTTT. The chain combines TRBV15 with TRBJ1-3; D is uncertain. With 0 bases removed from V and 0 bases from J, the gap between germline ends came to 12 bases. The CDR3 length is 17 residues. Germline lookup yields CDR1 LNHNV and CDR2 YYDKDF (reference sequence).

The chain recombines TRBV5-1 with TRBJ2-2, with D possibly being TRBD1 or TRBD2 (5 bases each). The germline CDR1 and CDR2 sequences are SGHRS and YFSETQ. The CDR3 loop spans 17 amino acids. The germline V and J ends were trimmed by 4 bases and 0 bases, with 16 bases remaining between them. The CDR3 spells CASSPRPLGANTGELFF. The CDR3 nucleotides are TGCGCCAGCAGCCCCCGCCCACTAGGGGCGAACACCGGGGAGCTGTTTTTT.

The chain has TRBV11-2 and TRBJ2-6; 7 nucleotides match TRBD2. The CDR3 totals 19 residues. J lost 0 bases, V lost 1 base, and 9 bases had no gene match. Per the germline V gene, CDR1 is SGHAT and CDR2 is FQNNGV. CDR3 loop: CASSLGGTTPSSGANVLTF. The CDR3 DNA reads as TGTGCCAGCAGCTTAGGGGGGACTACCCCCTCCTCTGGGGCCAACGTCCTGACTTTC.

Ten or more counts support this clonotype. CDR3 bases: TGTGCCAGCAGCTTGGGGGGGTCCGGCCGGGCTTTCTTT. As protein: CASSLGGSGRAFF. The rearrangement joins TRBV5-4 to TRBJ1-1, with D possibly matching TRBD1 (5 bases). CDR3 length: 13 amino acids. CDR1 is SGHNT and CDR2 is YYREEE in the germline V gene (reference sequence). The V end lost 0 bases, the J end lost 11 bases, and 14 bases lay between the germline ends.

The sample holds many counts of this clonotype. V usage is TRBV7-2 and J usage is TRBJ1-2, with D possibly TRBD1 on 5 matching bases. The CDR3 is 16 residues long. The V and J ends lost 2 bases and 1 base respectively, with 14 bases between them. Germline V lookup: CDR1 SGHTA, CDR2 FQGNSA. This CDR3 is CASSLSPERGNYGYTF. The CDR3 nucleotides are TGTGCCAGCAGCTTATCCCCGGAAAGGGGTAACTATGGCTACACCTTC.

This clonotype was seen a handful of times. This chain links TRBV20-1 with TRBJ2-7; D unresolved. The CDR3 has 13 residues. Germline assignment: CDR1 DFQATT and CDR2 SNEGSKA (reference sequence). V shed 5 bases and J shed 0 bases, with 11 bases lying between them. CDR3 sequence (DNA): TGCAGTGCTCAATGGGGTAGCTCCTACGAGCAGTACGTC. Its translation is CSAQWGSSYEQYV.